These T cell receptor beta chains were read from a single sample in a study of blood T cell repertoires in COVID-19. Sequencing was performed with immunoSEQ multiplex PCR; in TCRdb, only in-frame clones are kept and a portion is missing. The data show about 100,000 clones, around nine tenths seen once. Sequenced material: peripheral blood. These TCRs come from a human donor in a cohort sampled during active COVID-19. CDR3s include the opening cysteine and the closing phenylalanine or tryptophan. A D gene is named only where the DNA matches it firmly. The listing skips clone size in some rows; elsewhere it reads once, few, many or a size class.

TRBV9	TRBJ1-2	-	-	CASTLNVGRSGYTF	TGTGCCAGCACCCTAAATGTGGGGAGAAGTGGCTACACCTTC
TRBV5-1	TRBJ2-3	-	-	CASSSQGTTSDTQYF	TGCGCCAGCAGCAGCCAGGGGACGACGTCCGATACGCAGTATTTT
TRBV7-3	TRBJ2-1	-	-	CASSEGGLRYQFF	TGTGCCAGCAGCGAGGGAGGACTGCGATATCAGTTCTTC
TRBV7-7	TRBJ2-5	TRBD2	-	CASSLSAGGPRETQYF	TGTGCTAGCAGCTTATCAGCGGGGGGGCCGCGAGAGACCCAGTACTTC
TRBV28	TRBJ2-3	-	-	CASTLLGQGTDTQYF	TGTGCCAGCACCCTTTTGGGTCAGGGCACAGATACGCAGTATTTT
TRBV5-1	TRBJ1-1	TRBD1	-	CASSPGQMNTEAFF	TGCGCCAGCAGCCCGGGACAGATGAACACTGAAGCTTTCTTT
TRBV19	TRBJ2-3	TRBD1	-	CASSPTGHTQYF	TGTGCCAGTAGTCCGACAGGGCATACGCAGTATTTT
TRBV28	TRBJ2-4	-	-	CASSGDLAKNIQYF	TGTGCCAGCAGCGGAGATTTAGCCAAAAACATTCAGTACTTC
TRBV7-9	TRBJ1-2	-	-	CASSPDTSGYTF	TGTGCCAGCAGCCCCGACACGTCAGGCTACACCTTC
TRBV5-4	TRBJ2-7	-	few	CASSSTGNEQYF	TGTGCCAGCAGCTCCACAGGGAACGAGCAGTACTTC
TRBV5-4	TRBJ2-7	TRBD2	-	CASSQRGGSSYEQYF	TGTGCCAGCAGCCAACGGGGGGGGAGCTCCTACGAGCAGTACTTC